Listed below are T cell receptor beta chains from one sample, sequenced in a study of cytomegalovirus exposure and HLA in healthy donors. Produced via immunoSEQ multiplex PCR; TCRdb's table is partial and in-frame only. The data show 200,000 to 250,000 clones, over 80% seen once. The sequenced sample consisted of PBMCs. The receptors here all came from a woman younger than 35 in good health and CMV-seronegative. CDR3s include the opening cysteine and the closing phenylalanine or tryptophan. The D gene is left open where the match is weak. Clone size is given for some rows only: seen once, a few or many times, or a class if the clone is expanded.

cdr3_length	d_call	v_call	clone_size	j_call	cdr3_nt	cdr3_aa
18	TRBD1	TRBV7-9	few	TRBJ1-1	TGTGCCAGCAGACTACGGGACAGCGTTAAGGAAACGAACACTGAAGCTTTCTTT	CASRLRDSVKETNTEAFF
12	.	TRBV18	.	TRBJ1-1	TGTGCCAGCTCACCACAGGGACCTGAAGCTTTCTTT	CASSPQGPEAFF
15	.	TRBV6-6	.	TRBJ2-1	TGTGCCAGCTTTTCCCCCGGGCTCGGGGATAATGAGCAGTTCTTC	CASFSPGLGDNEQFF
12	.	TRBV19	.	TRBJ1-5	TGTGCCAGTAGTATCATCGACCAGCCCCAGCATTTT	CASSIIDQPQHF
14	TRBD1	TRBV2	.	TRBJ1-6	TGTGCCAGCAGTACCCGACAGGGTGGTTCACCCCTCCACTTT	CASSTRQGGSPLHF
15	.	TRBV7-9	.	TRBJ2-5	TGTGCCAGCAGCCCAGATACAGCTGCCTGGGAGACCCAGTACTTC	CASSPDTAAWETQYF
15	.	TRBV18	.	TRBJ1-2	TGTGCCAGCTCACCACCGGAGCAACTGCATAGTGGCTACACCTTC	CASSPPEQLHSGYTF
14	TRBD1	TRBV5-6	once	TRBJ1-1	TGTGCCAGCAGCGGAATACAGGGGAGCACTGAAGCTTTCTTT	CASSGIQGSTEAFF
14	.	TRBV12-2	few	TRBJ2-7	TGTGCAAGTCGCTTTTGGACAGGGGGCTACGAGCAGTACTTC	CASRFWTGGYEQYF
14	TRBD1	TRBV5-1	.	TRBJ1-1	TGCGCCAGCAGCCTATCAGGGGGGCGCGATGAAGCTTTCTTT	CASSLSGGRDEAFF
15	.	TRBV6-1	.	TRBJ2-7	TGTGCCAGTACCTCGGGAACGGGGCCGTATTACGAGCAGTACTTC	CASTSGTGPYYEQYF
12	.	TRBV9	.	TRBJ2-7	TGTGCCAGCAGCGGGAGTTCCTACGAGCAGTACTTC	CASSGSSYEQYF
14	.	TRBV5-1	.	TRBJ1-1	TGCGCCAGCAGCTTTCCGGCCAGTGGCACTGAAGCTTTCTTT	CASSFPASGTEAFF
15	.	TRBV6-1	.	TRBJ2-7	TGTGCCAGCACCGAGGGTACTGGCCGAACCTACGAGCAGTACTTC	CASTEGTGRTYEQYF
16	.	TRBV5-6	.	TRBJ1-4	TGTGCCAGCAGCTTACTTCTGGATAGGGATGACGAAAAACTGTTTTTT	CASSLLLDRDDEKLFF
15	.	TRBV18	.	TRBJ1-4	TGTGCCAGCTCTCGGGTACACCCAACTAATGAAAAACTGTTTTTT	CASSRVHPTNEKLFF
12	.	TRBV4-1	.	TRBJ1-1	TGCGCCAGCAGCCATGGGGGCACTGAAGCTTTCTTT	CASSHGGTEAFF
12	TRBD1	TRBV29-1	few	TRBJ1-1	TGCAGCGGGGGACAGCGGAACACTGAAGCTTTCTTT	CSGGQRNTEAFF
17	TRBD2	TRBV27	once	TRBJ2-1	TGTGCCAGCAGTTTATTAGGTCTTAGCGGGAAGAAAAATGAGCAGTTCTTC	CASSLLGLSGKKNEQFF
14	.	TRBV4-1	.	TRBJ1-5	TGCGCCAGCAGCCAACGGGGGGAGCAGCAGCCCCAGCATTTT	CASSQRGEQQPQHF
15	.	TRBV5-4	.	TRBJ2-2	TGTGCCAGCAGCCAAACAAGACAAAACACCGGGGAGCTGTTTTTT	CASSQTRQNTGELFF
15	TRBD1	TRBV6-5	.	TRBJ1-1	TGTGCCAGCAGTGGGATCGACAGGGAGAACACTGAAGCTTTCTTT	CASSGIDRENTEAFF
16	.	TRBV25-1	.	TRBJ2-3	TGTGCCAGCAGCGAGACCGGGACACGAAGCACAGATACGCAGTATTTT	CASSETGTRSTDTQYF
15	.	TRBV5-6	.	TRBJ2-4	TGTGCCAGCAGCTTGTACACGGGAGCCAAAAACATTCAGTACTTC	CASSLYTGAKNIQYF
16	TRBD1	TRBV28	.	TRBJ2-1	TGTGCCAGCTCCTTGGCGACCGGACAGGGAGAAAATGAGCAGTTCTTC	CASSLATGQGENEQFF
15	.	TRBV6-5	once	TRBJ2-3	TGTGCCAGCAACTTACGCGGGGGCCCCACAGATACGCAGTATTTT	CASNLRGGPTDTQYF
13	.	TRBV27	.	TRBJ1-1	TGTGCCAGCAGTTTGGACAGCTACACTGAAGCTTTCTTT	CASSLDSYTEAFF
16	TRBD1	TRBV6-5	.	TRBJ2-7	TGTGCCAGCAGTTATGCCCGGACAGGGGACTCCTACGAGCAGTACTTC	CASSYARTGDSYEQYF
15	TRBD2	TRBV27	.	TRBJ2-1	TGTGCCAGCAGTTTGGGCGGGAGGGCCTACAATGAGCAGTTCTTC	CASSLGGRAYNEQFF
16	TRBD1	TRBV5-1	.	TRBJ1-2	TGCGCCAGCAGCTTGCTGTTGGGACAGGGTGGGTCTGGCTACACCTTC	CASSLLLGQGGSGYTF
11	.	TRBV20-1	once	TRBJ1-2	TGCAGTGCTGACCGGGACTATGGCTACACCTTC	CSADRDYGYTF
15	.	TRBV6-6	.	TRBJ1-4	TGTGCCAGCAGGGACTGGGATGCAACTAATGAAAAACTGTTTTTT	CASRDWDATNEKLFF
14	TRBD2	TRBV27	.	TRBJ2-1	TGTGCCAGCAGTTTAGCGGGAGGGTACAATGAGCAGTTCTTC	CASSLAGGYNEQFF
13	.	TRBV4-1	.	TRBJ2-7	TGCGCCAGCAGCCTGGACGGGTGGAACGAGCAGTACTTC	CASSLDGWNEQYF
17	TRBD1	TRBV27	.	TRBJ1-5	TGTGCCAGCAGTTTACGACAGGGGGCCCTCAGCAATCAGCCCCAGCATTTT	CASSLRQGALSNQPQHF
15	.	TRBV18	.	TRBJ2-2	TGTGCCAGCTCACTCTCGGGTCCACTCACCGGGGAGCTGTTTTTT	CASSLSGPLTGELFF
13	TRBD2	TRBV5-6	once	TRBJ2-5	TGTGCCAGCAGCGCGGGGGTTCAAGAGACCCAGTACTTC	CASSAGVQETQYF
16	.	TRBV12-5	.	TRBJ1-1	TGTGCTAGTGGTTTGTTGGGAGGGGACGGGAACACTGAAGCTTTCTTT	CASGLLGGDGNTEAFF
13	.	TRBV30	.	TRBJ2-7	TGTGCCTGGAGTGTGGGGATAAACTACGAGCAGTACTTC	CAWSVGINYEQYF